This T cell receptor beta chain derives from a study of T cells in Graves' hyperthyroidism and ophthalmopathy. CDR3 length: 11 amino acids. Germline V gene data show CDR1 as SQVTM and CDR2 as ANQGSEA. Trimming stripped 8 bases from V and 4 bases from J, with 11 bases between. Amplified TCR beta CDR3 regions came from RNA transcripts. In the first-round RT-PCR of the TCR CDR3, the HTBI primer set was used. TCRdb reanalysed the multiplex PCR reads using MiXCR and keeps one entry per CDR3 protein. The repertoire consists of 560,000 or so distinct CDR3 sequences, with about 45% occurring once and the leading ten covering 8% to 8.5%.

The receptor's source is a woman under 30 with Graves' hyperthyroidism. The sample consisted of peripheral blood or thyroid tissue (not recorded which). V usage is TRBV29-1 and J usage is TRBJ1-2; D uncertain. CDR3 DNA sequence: TGCAGCCAAAGAATTTCCTATGGCTACACCTTC. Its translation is CSQRISYGYTF.